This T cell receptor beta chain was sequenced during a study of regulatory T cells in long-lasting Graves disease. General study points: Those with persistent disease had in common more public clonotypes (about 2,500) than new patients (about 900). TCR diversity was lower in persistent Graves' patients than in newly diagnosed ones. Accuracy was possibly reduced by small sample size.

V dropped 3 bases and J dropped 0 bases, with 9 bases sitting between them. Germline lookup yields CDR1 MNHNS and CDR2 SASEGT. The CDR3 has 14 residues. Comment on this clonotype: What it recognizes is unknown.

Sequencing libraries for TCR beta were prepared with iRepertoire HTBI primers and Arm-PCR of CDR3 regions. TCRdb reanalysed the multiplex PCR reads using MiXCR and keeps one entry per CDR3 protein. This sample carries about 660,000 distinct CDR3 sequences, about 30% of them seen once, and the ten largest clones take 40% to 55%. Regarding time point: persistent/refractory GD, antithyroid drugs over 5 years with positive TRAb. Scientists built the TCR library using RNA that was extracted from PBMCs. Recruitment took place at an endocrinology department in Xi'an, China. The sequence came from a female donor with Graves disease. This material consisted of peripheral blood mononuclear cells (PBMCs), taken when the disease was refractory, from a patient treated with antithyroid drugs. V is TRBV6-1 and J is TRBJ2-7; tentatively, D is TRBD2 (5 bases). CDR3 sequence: CASSEQRNSYEQYF. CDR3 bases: TGTGCCAGCAGTGAGCAGCGGAACTCCTACGAGCAGTACTTC.